These T cell receptor beta chains were read from a single sample in a study of CD8 T cells in ankylosing spondylitis. TCRdb reanalysed the 5' RACE reads using MiXCR and keeps one entry per CDR3 protein. This table has roughly 230,000 distinct CDR3 sequences, 18% appearing once. Specimen: blood, either unsorted or a sorted T cell fraction (not recorded which). The receptors were gathered from a male donor with ankylosing spondylitis or in good health (not recorded which). The CDR3 runs from the conserved cysteine through the conserved F or W. Each record gives: clone size, V gene, J gene, D gene, CDR3 DNA, CDR3 protein. D genes are given only for firm matches. Only some rows state a clone size, as once, few, many or a class for expanded clones.

clone_size: .; v_call: TRBV28; j_call: TRBJ2-7; d_call: .; cdr3_nt: TGTGCCAGGGGCCCCGGACAGCCCTGCGAGCAGTACTTC; cdr3_aa: CARGPGQPCEQYF
clone_size: few; v_call: TRBV6-1; j_call: TRBJ2-7; d_call: .; cdr3_nt: TGTGCCAGCAGTATAATTCCAGGCACTGAAGAGCAGTACTTC; cdr3_aa: CASSIIPGTEEQYF
clone_size: .; v_call: TRBV15; j_call: TRBJ2-5; d_call: TRBD1; cdr3_nt: TGTGCCACCAGCTATCGGGACAGGGGGTTTGAGACCCAGTACTTC; cdr3_aa: CATSYRDRGFETQYF
clone_size: .; v_call: TRBV3-1; j_call: TRBJ2-1; d_call: TRBD2; cdr3_nt: TGTGCCAGCCTACCTACTAGCGGGAGGCCCGGTGAGCAGTTCTTC; cdr3_aa: CASLPTSGRPGEQFF
clone_size: .; v_call: TRBV20-1; j_call: TRBJ2-3; d_call: .; cdr3_nt: TGCAGTGCTAGAATGTACGCGGAGGTAGATTGGGATACGCAGTATTTT; cdr3_aa: CSARMYAEVDWDTQYF
clone_size: many; v_call: TRBV7-3; j_call: TRBJ2-2; d_call: .; cdr3_nt: TGTGCCAGCAGCCCTTCCGGGGGGCTCGGCGGGGAGCTGTTTTTT; cdr3_aa: CASSPSGGLGGELFF
clone_size: few; v_call: TRBV20-1; j_call: TRBJ2-7; d_call: .; cdr3_nt: TGCAGTGCTAACCTAGAGCTCTCCTACGAGCAGTACTTC; cdr3_aa: CSANLELSYEQYF
clone_size: few; v_call: TRBV20-1; j_call: TRBJ2-2; d_call: .; cdr3_nt: TGCAGTGCTAGAGATCCGCAGACGAACACCGGGGAGCTGTTTTTT; cdr3_aa: CSARDPQTNTGELFF
clone_size: .; v_call: TRBV5-1; j_call: TRBJ2-7; d_call: .; cdr3_nt: TGCGCCAGCAGCTTGGAGCTTGGACACTACGAGCAGTACTTC; cdr3_aa: CASSLELGHYEQYF
clone_size: few; v_call: TRBV28; j_call: TRBJ2-7; d_call: TRBD1; cdr3_nt: TGTGCCAGCACCCAGACAGGGGGCGAGCAGTACTTC; cdr3_aa: CASTQTGGEQYF
clone_size: .; v_call: TRBV2; j_call: TRBJ1-1; d_call: .; cdr3_nt: TGTGCCAGCATGGGTATGGGGATGGGAACTGAAGCTTTCTTT; cdr3_aa: CASMGMGMGTEAFF
clone_size: .; v_call: TRBV7-9; j_call: TRBJ2-4; d_call: TRBD1; cdr3_nt: TGTGCCAGCAGCGCCGGGACAGTGTTTGGCAAAAACATTCAGTACTTC; cdr3_aa: CASSAGTVFGKNIQYF
clone_size: .; v_call: TRBV29-1; j_call: TRBJ2-7; d_call: .; cdr3_nt: TGCGGCGTAATGGACAGTTGGGAGCAGTACTTC; cdr3_aa: CGVMDSWEQYF
clone_size: .; v_call: TRBV11-1; j_call: TRBJ2-7; d_call: .; cdr3_nt: TGTGCCAGCAGCAGCCGCCGGGACGGGACCTACGAGCAGTACTTC; cdr3_aa: CASSSRRDGTYEQYF
clone_size: few; v_call: TRBV29-1; j_call: TRBJ2-5; d_call: TRBD1; cdr3_nt: TGCAGCGCCCTCGACAGGGAAGAGACCCAGTACTTC; cdr3_aa: CSALDREETQYF
clone_size: .; v_call: TRBV11-1; j_call: TRBJ2-2; d_call: .; cdr3_nt: TGTGCCAGCAGCACCCGGACAAGCAAGCTCACCGGGGAGCTGTTTTTT; cdr3_aa: CASSTRTSKLTGELFF
clone_size: few; v_call: TRBV12-3/TRBV12-4; j_call: TRBJ2-7; d_call: TRBD1; cdr3_nt: TGTGCCAGCAGTGTAGGACAGGGGGGATCCTACGAGCAGTACTTC; cdr3_aa: CASSVGQGGSYEQYF
clone_size: few; v_call: TRBV12-3/TRBV12-4; j_call: TRBJ2-2; d_call: .; cdr3_nt: TGTGCCAGCAGTCCTTCGAACACCGGGGAGCTGTTTTTT; cdr3_aa: CASSPSNTGELFF
clone_size: few; v_call: TRBV4-1; j_call: TRBJ2-7; d_call: .; cdr3_nt: TGCGCCAGCAGCCAAGCGGTCGGGGGCGACGAGCAGTACTTC; cdr3_aa: CASSQAVGGDEQYF
clone_size: few; v_call: TRBV3-1; j_call: TRBJ2-4; d_call: .; cdr3_nt: TGTGCCAGCAGCCAGTCTCGGCCATCCAAAAACATTCAGTACTTC; cdr3_aa: CASSQSRPSKNIQYF
clone_size: few; v_call: TRBV7-7; j_call: TRBJ2-3; d_call: .; cdr3_nt: TGTGCTAGCAGCTCACCGTCGACTTTCGGCACAGATACGCAGTATTTT; cdr3_aa: CASSSPSTFGTDTQYF
clone_size: .; v_call: TRBV19; j_call: TRBJ2-5; d_call: .; cdr3_nt: TGTGCCAGTAGTATAGATGAGGCCTCCCCCCAAGAGACCCAGTACTTC; cdr3_aa: CASSIDEASPQETQYF
clone_size: few; v_call: TRBV29-1; j_call: TRBJ2-7; d_call: .; cdr3_nt: TGCAGCGTTGTCTACGGGAGTGCTTACGGGTACGAGCAGTACTTC; cdr3_aa: CSVVYGSAYGYEQYF
clone_size: many; v_call: TRBV20-1; j_call: TRBJ2-7; d_call: .; cdr3_nt: TGCAGTGCTAGAGATCTCACAGCCTACGAGCAGTACTTC; cdr3_aa: CSARDLTAYEQYF
clone_size: .; v_call: TRBV4-1; j_call: TRBJ2-3; d_call: .; cdr3_nt: TGCGCCAGCAGCCAAACATCTAGCGGCACAGATACGCAGTATTTT; cdr3_aa: CASSQTSSGTDTQYF
clone_size: few; v_call: TRBV5-5; j_call: TRBJ2-1; d_call: TRBD2; cdr3_nt: TGTGCCAGCAGCACGTATAGCGGGAGGCCAGATGAAATAAATGAGCAGTTCTTC; cdr3_aa: CASSTYSGRPDEINEQFF
clone_size: few; v_call: TRBV11-2; j_call: TRBJ2-7; d_call: .; cdr3_nt: TGTGCCAGCAGCTTCCCGGGGAGATCCGAGCAGTACTTC; cdr3_aa: CASSFPGRSEQYF
clone_size: .; v_call: TRBV6-5; j_call: TRBJ2-7; d_call: .; cdr3_nt: TGTGCCAGCAGTTACTCAGTAGGGCAGGGGCTTGAGCAGTACTTC; cdr3_aa: CASSYSVGQGLEQYF
clone_size: few; v_call: TRBV19; j_call: TRBJ2-7; d_call: TRBD2; cdr3_nt: TGTGCCAGTAGTATCCTAGCGGGAGACTACGAGCACTACTTC; cdr3_aa: CASSILAGDYEHYF
clone_size: few; v_call: TRBV11-2; j_call: TRBJ2-3; d_call: TRBD2; cdr3_nt: TGTGCCAGCAGCTTAGGCTCTAGCGGGAGTGGGTCAGATACGCAGTATTTT; cdr3_aa: CASSLGSSGSGSDTQYF
clone_size: .; v_call: TRBV19; j_call: TRBJ2-2; d_call: TRBD1; cdr3_nt: TGTGCCAGTAGCCCGGGACAGTGGAACACCGGGGAGCTGTTTTTT; cdr3_aa: CASSPGQWNTGELFF
clone_size: .; v_call: TRBV15; j_call: TRBJ2-7; d_call: .; cdr3_nt: TGTGCCTCCAGCAGACAGGATTCTTTCTCCTACGAGCAGTACTTC; cdr3_aa: CASSRQDSFSYEQYF
clone_size: .; v_call: TRBV19; j_call: TRBJ2-7; d_call: .; cdr3_nt: TGTGCCAGTAGTTTTGCCGGGGGTGCCTACGAGCAGTACTTC; cdr3_aa: CASSFAGGAYEQYF
clone_size: once; v_call: TRBV10-3; j_call: TRBJ2-7; d_call: TRBD1; cdr3_nt: TGTGCCATCAGTGGGGCGGGCACGGGACAGGGTACCTACGAGCAGTACTTC; cdr3_aa: CAISGAGTGQGTYEQYF
clone_size: .; v_call: TRBV7-8; j_call: TRBJ1-1; d_call: .; cdr3_nt: TGTGCCAGCAGCTTAGTTTGGACATTTGAAGCTTTCTTT; cdr3_aa: CASSLVWTFEAFF
clone_size: few; v_call: TRBV29-1; j_call: TRBJ1-1; d_call: .; cdr3_nt: TGCAGCTCTCCGGGGCCCACTGAAGCTTTCTTT; cdr3_aa: CSSPGPTEAFF
clone_size: .; v_call: TRBV6-1; j_call: TRBJ1-5; d_call: .; cdr3_nt: TGTGCCAGCATGAGGACCGGCAGGGCGAGCAATCAGCCCCAGCATTTT; cdr3_aa: CASMRTGRASNQPQHF
clone_size: .; v_call: TRBV25-1; j_call: TRBJ2-1; d_call: .; cdr3_nt: TGTGCCAGCCGGCTGGGGGCTTCCAATGAGCAGTTCTTC; cdr3_aa: CASRLGASNEQFF
clone_size: few; v_call: TRBV29-1; j_call: TRBJ2-7; d_call: TRBD2; cdr3_nt: TGCAGCGTTGGCTCTAGCGGGAGGGGCGAGCAGTACTTC; cdr3_aa: CSVGSSGRGEQYF
clone_size: few; v_call: TRBV29-1; j_call: TRBJ1-2; d_call: TRBD1; cdr3_nt: TGCAGCGTTGAAGACGGACAGGGGAACTATGGCTACACCTTC; cdr3_aa: CSVEDGQGNYGYTF
clone_size: .; v_call: TRBV5-5; j_call: TRBJ2-7; d_call: TRBD2; cdr3_nt: TGTGCCAGCAGCTTGCTCTCTAGCGGAACGGGGTACTACGAGCAGTACTTC; cdr3_aa: CASSLLSSGTGYYEQYF
clone_size: many; v_call: TRBV19; j_call: TRBJ1-5; d_call: .; cdr3_nt: TGTGCCAGTAGTATTATTGGGAATCAGCCCCAGCATTTT; cdr3_aa: CASSIIGNQPQHF
clone_size: few; v_call: TRBV6-1; j_call: TRBJ2-1; d_call: .; cdr3_nt: TGTGCCAGCGACGACGGAAGCTCCTACAATGAGCAGTTCTTC; cdr3_aa: CASDDGSSYNEQFF
clone_size: many; v_call: TRBV5-1; j_call: TRBJ2-2; d_call: TRBD2; cdr3_nt: TGCGCCAGCAGCGGGACCCTAGCGGGCACCGGGGAGCTGTTTTTT; cdr3_aa: CASSGTLAGTGELFF
clone_size: few; v_call: TRBV12-3/TRBV12-4; j_call: TRBJ2-3; d_call: .; cdr3_nt: TGTGCCAGCAGTCCAGGACTACTCGGTTCCCCCACAGATACGCAGTATTTT; cdr3_aa: CASSPGLLGSPTDTQYF
clone_size: .; v_call: TRBV7-9; j_call: TRBJ2-6; d_call: .; cdr3_nt: TGTGCCAGCAGCTTATTTGTAAGCTCTGGGGCCAACGTCCTGACTTTC; cdr3_aa: CASSLFVSSGANVLTF
clone_size: .; v_call: TRBV27; j_call: TRBJ2-7; d_call: .; cdr3_nt: TGTGCCAGCAGCCCGTCCGGAAATGCCTACGAGCAGTACTTC; cdr3_aa: CASSPSGNAYEQYF
clone_size: many; v_call: TRBV29-1; j_call: TRBJ1-1; d_call: .; cdr3_nt: TGCAGCGTTGACGATATGGTTGAAGCTTTCTTT; cdr3_aa: CSVDDMVEAFF
clone_size: few; v_call: TRBV6-2/TRBV6-3; j_call: TRBJ2-1; d_call: TRBD2; cdr3_nt: TGTGCCAGCAGCCCCGGGACTAGCGGGACCAGCTCCTACAATGAGCAGTTCTTC; cdr3_aa: CASSPGTSGTSSYNEQFF
clone_size: many; v_call: TRBV7-8; j_call: TRBJ1-1; d_call: .; cdr3_nt: TGTGCCAGCAGCTCAACAGGCGCCACTGAAGCTTTCTTT; cdr3_aa: CASSSTGATEAFF
clone_size: many; v_call: TRBV29-1; j_call: TRBJ2-5; d_call: .; cdr3_nt: TGCAGCGTTGAAGATCTTACCTGGGGGCAAGGGACCCAGTACTTC; cdr3_aa: CSVEDLTWGQGTQYF
clone_size: .; v_call: TRBV12-5; j_call: TRBJ2-5; d_call: .; cdr3_nt: TGTGCTAGTGGTTTGGGAAACAGTCCTGAGACCCAGTACTTC; cdr3_aa: CASGLGNSPETQYF
clone_size: .; v_call: TRBV20-1; j_call: TRBJ1-3; d_call: .; cdr3_nt: TGCAGTGCTAGAGATGGGGTTTCTGGTTCTGGAAACACCATATATTTT; cdr3_aa: CSARDGVSGSGNTIYF
clone_size: many; v_call: TRBV12-3/TRBV12-4; j_call: TRBJ1-6; d_call: TRBD1; cdr3_nt: TGTGCCAGCAGCCAAACAGGGGAAGCCTATAATTCACCCCTCCACTTT; cdr3_aa: CASSQTGEAYNSPLHF
clone_size: .; v_call: TRBV27; j_call: TRBJ2-7; d_call: TRBD2; cdr3_nt: TGTGCCAGCAGTTCCGGACTAGCGGGAGGGGTTGGGGAGCAGTACTTC; cdr3_aa: CASSSGLAGGVGEQYF
clone_size: many; v_call: TRBV10-3; j_call: TRBJ2-7; d_call: TRBD1; cdr3_nt: TGTGCCATCAGCGGGACAGCCGACTCCTACGAGCAGTACTTC; cdr3_aa: CAISGTADSYEQYF
clone_size: .; v_call: TRBV13; j_call: TRBJ1-4; d_call: .; cdr3_nt: TGTGCCAGCAGCTTAGGGGGAACTAATGAAAAACTGTTTTTT; cdr3_aa: CASSLGGTNEKLFF
clone_size: .; v_call: TRBV4-1; j_call: TRBJ1-1; d_call: .; cdr3_nt: TGCGCCAGCAGCCAAACGACTATGTGGCCTCTCGAAGCTTTCTTT; cdr3_aa: CASSQTTMWPLEAFF
clone_size: .; v_call: TRBV7-9; j_call: TRBJ2-1; d_call: TRBD2; cdr3_nt: TGTGCCAGCAGCCAAGCGGGAGGTGATTACAATGAGCAGTTCTTC; cdr3_aa: CASSQAGGDYNEQFF